A single sample gave rise to the 18 T cell receptor beta chains below, sequenced in a study of circulating CD8 cells and anti-PD-1 response in melanoma. Each library started from about 15 ng of total RNA using the QIAseq Immune Repertoire TCR panel. A single record per CDR3 protein comes from TCRdb applying MiXCR to the reads. The table records around 1,900 distinct CDR3 sequences, about 6.7% of them present only once. Four subsets defined by PD-1 and/or TIGIT were sorted from live CD3+CD8+TCRalphabeta+ cells. The sample was CD8+ T cells from PBMCs, taken at baseline or after one month of anti-PD-1 therapy (not recorded which). These receptors originate from a human donor with melanoma.

This clonotype qualifies as medium-sized. The chain has TRBV7-8 and TRBJ2-3; D uncertain. Germline assignment: CDR1 SGHVS and CDR2 FQNEAQ. The length of the CDR3 is 17 residues. The V gene lost 2 bases and the J gene lost 3 bases, with 18 bases spanning the gap. The CDR3 DNA is TGTGCCAGCAGCTTATTAGATAACGGTCAAAATACAGATACGCAGTATTTT. Protein: CASSLLDNGQNTDTQYF.

This clonotype rates as medium-sized. The chain joins TRBV19 to TRBJ2-3, with D maybe TRBD1 (5 bases). This CDR3 is built from 14 residues. Trimming stripped 5 bases from V and 6 bases from J, with 15 bases between. CDR1 is LNHDA, CDR2 SQIVND, per germline (reference sequence). The CDR3 DNA follows: TGTGCCAGTAGTTTCCGACAGCCCGGGGATACGCAGTATTTT. Translation gives CASSFRQPGDTQYF.

This clonotype turned up a few times. This chain uses TRBV27 with TRBJ2-3; TRBD2 matches 12 bases. The CDR3 is 18 residues long. V was pared by 4 bases and J by 0 bases, with 8 bases of the junction left unmatched. The germline V gene encodes CDR1 MNHEY and CDR2 SMNVEV (reference sequence). CDR3 region: CASSSTSGGLPSTDTQYF. CDR3 DNA sequence: TGTGCCAGCAGTTCAACTAGCGGGGGGCTTCCTAGCACAGATACGCAGTATTTT.

Judged by abundance, this clonotype is medium-sized (0.01 to 0.1%). The chain uses TRBV28 and TRBJ1-4, with a possible D match to TRBD1 (5 bases). This CDR3 is built from 15 residues. Germline loops: CDR1 MDHEN, CDR2 SYDVKM. V gave up 2 bases and J gave up 0 bases, with 7 bases separating them. CDR3 DNA: TGTGCCAGCAGTTTAAGGGGTGCAACTAATGAAAAACTGTTTTTT. The encoded protein is CASSLRGATNEKLFF.

This clonotype occurred a few times. The chain is built from TRBV5-4 and TRBJ1-1; a weak D match, TRBD1 (6 bases). The CDR3 runs to 13 residues. Deletions cut 4 bases from V and 7 bases from J, with 14 bases between. CDR1 and CDR2 from the germline V gene are SGHNT and YYREEE (reference sequence). CDR3: CASSAPQGIEAFF. The CDR3, as DNA: TGTGCCAGCAGCGCACCGCAGGGGATTGAAGCTTTCTTT. Drawing the rest from reference TRBV5-4 and TRBJ1-1, the complete variable domain is ETGVTQSPTHLIKTRGQQVTLRCSSQSGHNTVSWYQQALGQGPQFIFQYYREEENGRGNFPPRFSGLQFPNYSSELNVNALELDDSALYLCASSAPQGIEAFFGQGTRLTVV.

In its sample, this clonotype ranks as large. V gene TRBV24-1 combines with J gene TRBJ2-3, with D possibly being TRBD1 or TRBD2 (6 bases each). The CDR3 has 15 amino acids. Trimming removed 1 base at V and 1 base at J, with 8 bases between. Germline CDR1 is KGHDR and CDR2 is SFDVKD. CDR3 in DNA: TGTGCCACCAGTGATTTTAGGGGGGGCACAGATACGCAGTATTTT. Its translation: CATSDFRGGTDTQYF.

A word on this clonotype: Possible read error: a much larger clone is one base away. This chain links TRBV19 with TRBJ1-1, with 7 bases aligning to TRBD1. This CDR3 has 12 amino acids. V gave up 11 bases and J gave up 6 bases; unmatched junction bases: 9. CDR1 LNHDA and CDR2 SQIVND come from the germline V gene (reference sequence). Here the CDR3 reads CAASTGVSEAFF. DNA for the CDR3: TGTGCCGCATCCACAGGGGTATCTGAAGCTTTCTTT. The variable domain in full, with the rest retrieved from reference TRBV19 and TRBJ1-1, is DGGITQSPKYLFRKEGQNVTLSCEQNLNHDAMYWYRQDPGQGLRLIYYSQIVNDFQKGDIAEGYSVSREKKESFPLTVTSAQKNPTAFYLCAASTGVSEAFFGQGTRLTVV.

By share, this clonotype ranks as large. The V call is TRBV29-1, the J call TRBJ1-1; D may be TRBD1 (5 bases). Germline V gives CDR1 SQVTM, CDR2 ANQGSEA. CDR3 size: 11 residues. Trimming left V 7 bases short and J 5 bases short, with 11 bases between. The CDR3 loop reads CSGVGVTEAFF. The CDR3 nucleotides read TGCAGCGGGGTGGGGGTAACTGAAGCTTTCTTT.

In its sample, this clonotype was seen a few times. This sequence joins TRBV19 and TRBJ2-7, with TRBD1 identical over 10 bases. Germline CDR1 LNHDA, CDR2 SQIVND (reference sequence). This CDR3 is built from 13 residues. With 5 bases clipped from V and 6 bases from J, the junction kept 4 bases outside the gene matches. CDR3 residues: CASSPTGGGEQYF. CDR3 in DNA: TGTGCCAGTAGTCCGACAGGGGGCGGCGAGCAGTACTTC.

This clonotype is categorized as medium-sized. The gene calls are TRBV28 and TRBJ2-7; D assignment may be TRBD1 or TRBD2 (5 bases each). Trimming shortened V by 2 bases and J by 1 base, and 12 bases separated the two germline ends. Germline-derived CDR1 and CDR2 are MDHEN and SYDVKM. The CDR3 covers 15 residues. The CDR3 DNA follows: TGTGCCAGCAGTTTAGAGGGCAGGGCTTCCTACGAGCAGTACTTC. This codes for CASSLEGRASYEQYF.

This clonotype ranks as medium-sized. This rearrangement joins TRBV6-4 to TRBJ2-1; no firm D call. The ends were cut back, 0 bases at V and 0 bases at J, with 9 bases in the middle. The V gene's germline CDR1 is MRHNA and CDR2 SNTAGT. This CDR3 has 16 residues. CDR3 sequence: CASSDSAATSYNEQFF. The CDR3, as DNA: TGTGCCAGCAGTGACTCTGCAGCGACCTCCTACAATGAGCAGTTCTTC.

By frequency in the sample, this clonotype is large. V and J are TRBV28 and TRBJ2-5; D unclear. V lost 5 bases, J lost 4 bases, and 5 bases lay in between. The CDR3 is 11 residues long. Germline V CDR1 and CDR2: MDHEN, SYDVKM. This CDR3 is CASSLIETQYF. The CDR3 DNA reads TGTGCCAGCAGTCTGATAGAGACCCAGTACTTC.

This clonotype counts as medium-sized. This rearrangement joins TRBV6-1 to TRBJ2-1; 15 bases are a match to TRBD2. With V trimmed by 9 bases and J by 4 bases, 4 bases remained unmatched. This CDR3 region has 15 residues. CDR1 and CDR2 from the germline V gene are MNHNS and SASEGT. The CDR3 region has the DNA TGTGCCAGTACCGGACTAGCGGGGGGGTACAATGAGCAGTTCTTC. Residues: CASTGLAGGYNEQFF.

This clonotype was counted a few times. This rearrangement joins TRBV19 to TRBJ2-3; no clear D. This CDR3 is built from 14 residues. Germline values: CDR1 LNHDA, CDR2 SQIVND (reference sequence). The V gene lost 5 bases and the J gene lost 0 bases, with 9 bases spanning the gap. The CDR3 protein is CASSVLLSTDTQYF. The CDR3 region has the DNA TGTGCCAGTAGTGTTCTGCTTAGCACAGATACGCAGTATTTT.

Concerning this clonotype: A much more abundant neighbour one base away suggests this may be a read error. The V gene is TRBV28, the J gene TRBJ2-1; 10 positions match TRBD2. The J segment lost 9 bases and the V segment lost 5 bases, leaving 4 bases of the junction unmatched. Germline V gene sequence: CDR1 MDHEN, CDR2 SYDVKM. The length of the CDR3 is 13 residues. CDR3 nucleotides: TGTGCCAGCAGTAGCGGGGGGGCCACTGAGCAGTTCTTC. Amino acid sequence: CASSSGGATEQFF.

By share, this clonotype ranks as medium-sized. The chain combines TRBV7-2 with TRBJ2-7; D gene unclear. This CDR3 comprises 14 residues. Trimming took 2 bases from V and 5 from J, leaving 13 bases between them. Germline V gene data show CDR1 as SGHTA and CDR2 as FQGNSA. The CDR3 loop reads CASSLYAADHEQYF. The CDR3 region has the DNA TGTGCCAGCAGCTTATACGCCGCTGACCACGAGCAGTACTTC.

This clonotype rates as medium-sized. The chain uses TRBV28 and TRBJ2-7; a weak D match, TRBD2 (5 bases). CDR3 length equals 15 residues. Germline assignment: CDR1 MDHEN and CDR2 SYDVKM. CDR3 sequence reads: CVFAPRAGVFYEQYF. For the CDR3, the DNA is TGTGTCTTTGCGCCGCGGGCAGGTGTATTCTACGAGCAGTACTTC.

Points on this clonotype: This could be a read error, since a much larger clone is one nucleotide away. V and J are TRBV18 and TRBJ2-1; D tentatively fits TRBD1 or TRBD2 (5 bases each). Germline values: CDR1 KGHSH, CDR2 LQKENI. This CDR3 region has 15 residues. The CDR3 DNA sequence: TGTGCCAGCCCACCCGCCGAGGGGTCCTACGATGAGCAGTTCTTC. Translated, it gives CASPPAEGSYDEQFF.